This T cell receptor beta chain emerged from a study of Tregs in tolerant kidney transplant recipients. Study background: Related graft donors supplied nonmyeloablative bone marrow transplants, and mixed chimerism was transient. Study conclusions and caveats: Antigen-driven expansion was suggested because donor-specific Tregs expanded more than all Tregs in tolerant patients.

On this clone itself: Its antigen is undetermined.

The CDR3 extends over 16 amino acids. Germline V gene sequence: CDR1 LNHDA, CDR2 SQIVND (reference sequence). The J segment lost 3 bases and the V segment lost 6 bases, leaving 11 bases of the junction unmatched. Assay used: immunoSEQ multiplex PCR; TCRdb lists only in-frame clones, some missing. The sample records fewer than 80,000 clones, nearly 98% being singletons. The sequence derives from a human donor who received a combined kidney and bone marrow transplant. The rearrangement uses TRBV19 and TRBJ2-1; 7 nucleotides match TRBD1. The source was Tregs from blood, collected before the transplant. The DNA of the CDR3 is TGTGCCAGTAGCTCGCGACAGACAGGGTACTACAATGAGCAGTTCTTC. This sequence encodes CASSSRQTGYYNEQFF.